This T cell receptor (beta chain) was profiled in a study of T cell responses to AZD1222 COVID-19 vaccine. This clone was seen only once. Its antigen is currently unknown. General observations from the study: AZD1222 recipients seropositive at baseline numbered only five or six. Nearly half of the spike-specific TCRs reportedly recognize variant regions that carry no mutations.

CDR1 is LGHDT, CDR2 YNNKEL, per germline (reference sequence). The CDR3 has 15 amino acids. The V end lost 1 base, the J end lost 3 bases, and 13 bases lay between the germline ends. The repertoire was sequenced with immunoSEQ multiplex PCR; TCRdb's copy has only in-frame clones and lacks some. The sample carries about 120,000 clones, about 90% recorded once. The source material was peripheral blood, sampled on day 0 of AZD1222 vaccination. The sequence came from an adult in good health. V gene TRBV3-1 (or the pseudogene TRBV3-2) combines with J gene TRBJ2-7; D uncertain. CDR3 amino acids: CASSQGIGRHYEQYF. The DNA of the CDR3 is TGTGCCAGCAGCCAAGGTATTGGCAGGCACTACGAGCAGTACTTC.